Included here is one T cell receptor beta chain sequence, with context. Its antigen is still unknown. Genomic DNA belonging to each subset was distributed in equal measure over several immunoSEQ plates. Profiled with immunoSEQ multiplex PCR; TCRdb holds only in-frame clones, not every one. The sample consists of around 940,000 clones, approximately 80% of them appearing once. Trimming removed 5 bases from V and 7 bases from J; junction bases left unmatched: 5. Germline V gene data show CDR1 as MDHEN and CDR2 as SYDVKM. This CDR3 spans 13 amino acids. The data originate from a study of shared clonotypes between healthy human individuals. Study background: A couple of female and three male donors aged 18 to 49 were enrolled. There were three CD4 naive, three CD4 memory, two CD8 naive and one CD8 memory plates per donor.

The study, taken as a whole, reports: In a few donors, approximately 5% of naive CD4 clonotypes appeared in common.

Source material: memory CD4+ T cells sorted from blood. Stated subset: CD45RA-negative fraction. This TCR derives from a man between 18 and 29 years old in good health. The rearrangement uses TRBV28 and TRBJ1-2, with 9 positions matching TRBD1. The CDR3 loop reads CASSTGTGSGYTF. The CDR3 DNA follows: TGTGCCAGCAGTACCGGGACAGGGTCTGGCTACACCTTC.